The next 9 T cell receptor beta chains were all read from a single sample in a study of blood T cells in healthy people across ages. Sample-barcoded 5' priming and a J-beta primer mix drove a second PCR of 7 to 11 cycles. TCRdb ran MiXCR on the 5' RACE reads and lists one entry per CDR3 protein. This sample has 1.5 million to 2 million distinct CDR3 sequences, with roughly 52% found just once. What was sequenced was blood. All receptors come from a woman aged 40 to 50 in good health.

This clonotype was seen a few times. The chain uses TRBV7-2 and TRBJ2-3, with 7 bases aligning to TRBD2. Germline V CDR1 and CDR2: SGHTA, FQGNSA. The CDR3 totals 16 residues. The J segment lost 6 bases and the V segment lost 0 bases, leaving 9 bases of the junction unmatched. The CDR3 protein is CASSLAPRGGMDTQYF. The CDR3 DNA reads as TGTGCCAGCAGCTTAGCGCCGCGCGGGGGTATGGATACGCAGTATTTT.

The sample holds a few counts of this clonotype. The gene calls are TRBV20-1 and TRBJ1-5; 9 nucleotides line up with TRBD1. This CDR3 has 14 amino acids. The J segment lost 6 bases and the V segment lost 6 bases, leaving 9 bases of the junction unmatched. In germline, CDR1 is DFQATT, CDR2 SNEGSKA (reference sequence). The CDR3 protein is CSATTGTGTQPQHF. The CDR3, as DNA: TGCAGTGCAACTACCGGGACAGGGACTCAGCCCCAGCATTTT.

The rearrangement links TRBV7-2 to TRBJ2-1; tentative D call: TRBD2 (7 bases). Germline V gene lookup returns CDR1 SGHTA and CDR2 FQGNSA. The V gene lost 4 bases and the J gene lost 8 bases, with 21 bases spanning the gap. This CDR3 is built from 16 residues. In nucleotides, the CDR3 is TGTGCCAGCAGCTCCCGGGGTGGGGGGGCGCCAGATGAGCAGTTCTTC. Its translation: CASSSRGGGAPDEQFF.

The rearrangement uses TRBV6-2 or TRBV6-3 and TRBJ2-6; the match to TRBD1 covers 8 bases. J was trimmed by 8 bases and V by 5 bases; bases with no gene match: 11. CDR3 length: 16 residues. Germline V gene sequence: CDR1 MNHEY, CDR2 SVGEGT. CDR3 sequence: CASSRLADRATNVLTF. The CDR3 nucleotides read TGTGCCAGCAGTCGCCTTGCGGACAGGGCAACCAACGTCCTGACTTTC.

The J gene is TRBJ2-1, the V gene TRBV6-2 or TRBV6-3, with TRBD2 identical over 11 bases. V gave up 5 bases and J gave up 12 bases; unmatched junction bases: 18. The V gene's germline CDR1 is MNHEY and CDR2 SVGEGT. This CDR3 comprises 17 residues. The CDR3 coding sequence is TGTGCCAGCAGTACCCGTAACTTAGCGGGGGGGAGTTCTGGGCAGTTCTTC. This sequence encodes CASSTRNLAGGSSGQFF.

The chain uses TRBV5-1 and TRBJ1-2; TRBD1 aligns across 7 bases. Unmatched junction bases numbered 12, after V lost 5 bases and J lost 5 bases. CDR3 length: 15 residues. CDR1 SGHRS and CDR2 YFSETQ come from the germline V gene. The CDR3 DNA is TGCGCCAGCAGATATCAGGGGGACCGTGCTTATGGCTACACCTTC. It translates to CASRYQGDRAYGYTF.

In its sample, this clonotype was seen many times. The V gene is TRBV7-3, the J gene TRBJ2-3; D is unclear. In germline, CDR1 is SGHTA, CDR2 FQGTGA. The CDR3 sequence is 11 residues long. The V end was cut by 6 bases, the J end by 6 bases, with 7 bases between. CDR3 residues: CASSNGDTQYF. CDR3 nucleotides: TGTGCCAGCAGTAACGGGGATACGCAGTATTTT.

The V call is TRBV5-6, the J call TRBJ2-1; D is perhaps TRBD1 (5 bases). The germline CDR1 and CDR2 sequences are SGHDT and YYEEEE. This CDR3 is 12 amino acids long. V was shortened by 10 bases and J by 8 bases, with 16 bases between the two germline ends. The chain's CDR3 is CAGQHGRDEQFF. DNA for the CDR3: TGTGCCGGACAACATGGAAGGGATGAGCAGTTCTTC.

This chain joins TRBV28 and TRBJ2-5; TRBD1 matches at 7 bases. The germline V gene encodes CDR1 MDHEN and CDR2 SYDVKM. V lost 6 bases and J lost 1; bases outside the gene matches: 11. The CDR3 extends over 16 amino acids. This CDR3 reads CASSNSGRGRQETQYF. As DNA, the CDR3 is TGTGCCAGCAGCAATTCGGGAAGGGGGCGCCAAGAGACCCAGTACTTC. The variable domain in full, completed from reference TRBV28 and TRBJ2-5, reads DVKVTQSSRYLVKRTGEKVFLECVQDMDHENMFWYRQDPGLGLRLIYFSYDVKMKEKGDIPEGYSVSREKKERFSLILESASTNQTSMYLCASSNSGRGRQETQYFGPGTRLLVL.